A single sample gave rise to the 19 T cell receptor beta chains below, sequenced in a study of blood T cell repertoires in COVID-19. Measured with immunoSEQ multiplex PCR; TCRdb has only the in-frame clones, and not every one. The data contain about 160,000 clones, around 93% of them seen just once; the ten biggest clones take up roughly 4.5%. Material for sequencing was peripheral blood. These receptors all stem from a woman aged 45 to 65 with acute or convalescent COVID-19.

This clone has a single count. The chain has TRBV28 and TRBJ2-1; 11 nucleotides match TRBD1. The V gene's germline CDR1 is MDHEN and CDR2 SYDVKM. The length of the CDR3 is 17 residues. With V trimmed by 6 bases and J by 6 bases, 13 bases remained unmatched. This chain's CDR3 is CASSHRDRGLLSNEQFF. CDR3 DNA sequence: TGTGCCAGCAGCCACCGGGACAGGGGGTTGCTGAGCAATGAGCAGTTCTTC.

The chain has TRBV18 and TRBJ1-1; weak D call: TRBD1 (5 bases). Germline loops: CDR1 KGHSH, CDR2 LQKENI. V was trimmed by 0 bases and J by 4 bases, leaving 12 bases between them. The CDR3 extends over 15 amino acids. This CDR3 is CASSPPMRQSTEAFF. As DNA, the CDR3 is TGTGCCAGCTCACCACCCATGAGACAGAGCACTGAAGCTTTCTTT.

The chain uses TRBV11-3 and TRBJ1-1; D may be TRBD1 (6 bases). Deletions cut 4 bases from V and 4 bases from J, with 10 bases between. This CDR3 contains 13 residues. The V gene's germline CDR1 is SGHNT and CDR2 YENEEA. The CDR3 region is CASSWTQGTEAFF. CDR3 coding DNA: TGTGCCAGCAGCTGGACACAGGGCACTGAAGCTTTCTTT.

The chain joins TRBV7-3 to TRBJ2-1; TRBD2 might be the D (5 bases). The ends were cut back, 2 bases at V and 2 bases at J, with 10 bases in the middle. The germline V gene encodes CDR1 SGHTA and CDR2 FQGTGA. The length of the CDR3 is 15 residues. The CDR3 is CASSLRAGAYNEQFF. The CDR3 region has the DNA TGTGCCAGCAGCTTACGGGCGGGTGCCTACAATGAGCAGTTCTTC. The complete variable domain, with remaining parts taken from reference TRBV7-3 and TRBJ2-1, reads GAGVSQTPSNKVTEKGKYVELRCDPISGHTALYWYRQSLGQGPEFLIYFQGTGAADDSGLPNDRFFAVRPEGSVSTLKIQRTERGDSAVYLCASSLRAGAYNEQFFGPGTRLTVL.

The J gene is TRBJ2-7, the V gene TRBV27; 9 bases agree with TRBD1. V trimming: 3 bases; J trimming: 4 bases; junction bases outside the gene matches: 10. The CDR3 runs to 16 residues. Germline lookup yields CDR1 MNHEY and CDR2 SMNVEV (reference sequence). CDR3 region: CASSLEQGAFTYEQYF. The DNA for the CDR3 is TGTGCCAGCAGTTTGGAACAGGGGGCATTTACGTACGAGCAGTACTTC.

The chain carries TRBV7-2 and TRBJ1-1; D gene unclear. The CDR3 totals 14 residues. The germline V gene encodes CDR1 SGHTA and CDR2 FQGNSA. Trimming removed 3 bases at V and 7 bases at J, with 15 bases between. This CDR3 reads CASSLAPRISEAFF. DNA of the CDR3: TGTGCCAGCAGCTTGGCACCCAGGATTAGTGAAGCTTTCTTT.

The gene calls are TRBV19 and TRBJ1-5, with 9 bases that match TRBD1. The CDR3 runs 14 residues. Germline CDR1 and CDR2: LNHDA and SQIVND (reference sequence). V trimming: 3 bases; J trimming: 7 bases; junction bases outside the gene matches: 4. CDR3 residues: CASSMGTGLQPQHF. The CDR3 bases are TGTGCCAGTAGTATGGGGACAGGGTTACAGCCCCAGCATTTT.

Written as DNA, the CDR3 is TGTGCCATCAGACCCTACGGGACAGGGGGGAACACTGAAGCTTTCTTT. It translates to CAIRPYGTGGNTEAFF. The rearrangement uses TRBV10-3 and TRBJ1-1; the match to TRBD1 covers 11 bases. The CDR3 runs to 16 residues. CDR1 is ENHRY, CDR2 SYGVKD, per germline. With V trimmed by 6 bases and J by 1 base, 7 bases remained unmatched.

The chain combines TRBV4-3 with TRBJ1-4, with D unresolved. The germline gives CDR1 LGHNA, CDR2 YSLEER. V lost 1 base, J lost 0 bases, and 9 bases lay in between. The CDR3 runs 16 residues. In DNA, the CDR3 is TGCGCCAGCAGCCAAGCGGGAGGTCCAACTAATGAAAAACTGTTTTTT. Translated: CASSQAGGPTNEKLFF.

About this clone: The germline gene is not matched at one end of the junction; a read error may be the cause. The chain employs TRBV5-4 and TRBJ2-7; 8 nucleotides match TRBD1. CDR3 length: 13 residues. Germline-derived CDR1 and CDR2 are SGHNT and YYREEE (reference sequence). The CDR3 nucleotides are TGTGCCAGCAGTTTGGACAGGGTGGACGAGCAGTACTTC. Translation: CASSLDRVDEQYF.

The sample holds a few counts of this clone. The chain recombines TRBV19 with TRBJ2-5; perhaps TRBD1 as D (6 bases). The ends were cut back, 9 bases at V and 5 bases at J, with 13 bases in the middle. The CDR3 runs 12 residues. Germline V gene sequence: CDR1 LNHDA, CDR2 SQIVND (reference sequence). The CDR3 DNA follows: TGTGCCAGCAAAGGGGGTTTGGAGACCCAGTACTTC. Amino acid sequence: CASKGGLETQYF.

The rearrangement joins TRBV5-4 to TRBJ2-7; 7 nucleotides align to TRBD2. V lost 0 bases to trimming and J lost 3 bases; unmatched junction nucleotides: 9. CDR3 length equals 16 residues. Germline values: CDR1 SGHNT, CDR2 YYREEE (reference sequence). CDR3 in amino acids: CASSLAPGGENYEQYF. The CDR3 DNA is TGTGCCAGCAGCTTGGCCCCGGGGGGAGAAAACTACGAGCAGTACTTC.

The V call is TRBV9, the J call TRBJ1-1; D might be TRBD1 (6 bases). The CDR3 totals 14 residues. The germline V and J ends were trimmed by 0 bases and 4 bases, with 10 bases remaining between them. Germline CDR1 and CDR2: SGDLS and YYNGEE. The CDR3 DNA is TGTGCCAGCAGCGTAGACTTAGGGGGCACTGAAGCTTTCTTT. It codes for CASSVDLGGTEAFF.

This CDR3 is CASTHSPSGGANEQFF. As DNA, the CDR3 is TGTGCCAGTACCCATTCGCCTAGCGGGGGAGCAAATGAGCAGTTCTTC. The chain uses TRBV19 and TRBJ2-1, with TRBD2 matching over 10 bases. The germline CDR1 and CDR2 sequences are LNHDA and SQIVND (reference sequence). Trimming took 7 bases from V and 7 from J; bases not matched to a gene: 13. The CDR3 sequence is 16 residues long.

The chain is built from TRBV10-3 and TRBJ1-3; D is uncertain. CDR1 is ENHRY, CDR2 SYGVKD, per germline. The germline V and J ends were trimmed by 8 bases and 0 bases, with 5 bases remaining between them. The CDR3 is made up of 12 amino acids. CDR3: CAIGLSGNTIYF. The CDR3 DNA reads TGTGCCATCGGGCTCTCTGGAAACACCATATATTTT.

This clone came up once. This chain's CDR3 is CASSLTRVGEKLFF. The CDR3 region has the DNA TGTGCCAGCAGCTTAACCAGGGTAGGCGAAAAACTGTTTTTT. This rearrangement joins TRBV7-8 to TRBJ1-4; possible D gene TRBD1, 5 bases. The germline CDR1 and CDR2 sequences are SGHVS and FQNEAQ. V shed 2 bases and J shed 8 bases, with 12 bases lying between them. The CDR3 has 14 residues.

CDR3 in DNA: TGTGCCAGCAGCCGTGAGATGAACACTGAAGCTTTCTTT. Protein product: CASSREMNTEAFF. This chain connects TRBV12-3 or TRBV12-4 to TRBJ1-1; D gene ambiguous. The V gene lost 6 bases and the J gene lost 0 bases, with 8 bases spanning the gap. The CDR3 spans 13 residues.

The chain carries TRBV15 and TRBJ2-7, with D perhaps matching TRBD2 (5 bases). The CDR3 extends over 14 amino acids. The ends were cut back, 0 bases at V and 3 bases at J, with 9 bases in the middle. From germline, CDR1 is LNHNV and CDR2 YYDKDF (reference sequence). The CDR3 region has the DNA TGTGCCACCAGCAGAGAGGCTAGCAGCTACGAGCAGTACTTC. Its protein is CATSREASSYEQYF.

The chain's CDR3 is CATSEPDRGGYTF. The CDR3 nucleotides are TGTGCCACCAGTGAACCCGACAGGGGGGGCTACACCTTC. This chain uses TRBV24-1 with TRBJ1-2; 9 nucleotides line up with TRBD1. The length of the CDR3 is 13 residues. Germline V gives CDR1 KGHDR, CDR2 SFDVKD. With V trimmed by 4 bases and J by 8 bases, 4 bases remained unmatched.